These T cell receptor beta chains were read from a single sample in a study of STAT5B mutations in CD4+ large granular lymphocyte leukemia. The repertoire was sequenced with immunoSEQ multiplex PCR; TCRdb's copy has only in-frame clones and lacks some. The sample shows more than 30,000 clones, roughly 77% of them seen only once. Material for sequencing was CD4+ T cells from blood buffy coats. The receptor source for this set is a human donor in good health. CDR3s include the opening cysteine and the closing phenylalanine or tryptophan. A D gene is named only where the DNA matches it firmly. Some rows have no size entry. The others give once, few or many, or a class for an expanded clone.

d_call,clone_size,v_call,j_call,cdr3_nt,cdr3_aa
TRBD1,.,TRBV19,TRBJ1-2,TGTGCCAGTAGCCCCGGACAGGGCAACTATGGCTACACCTTC,CASSPGQGNYGYTF
TRBD1,.,TRBV28,TRBJ1-1,TGTGCCAGCAGCTGGGGACAGCTGATGATGGCTTTCTTT,CASSWGQLMMAFF
.,.,TRBV9,TRBJ1-2,TGTGCCAGCAGCGCCTCACCCGACAGCATCTATGGCTACACCTTC,CASSASPDSIYGYTF
.,.,TRBV6-5,TRBJ2-1,TGTGCCAGCCAATCGGTGGCCTACAATGAGCAGTTCTTC,CASQSVAYNEQFF
TRBD1,few,TRBV7-8,TRBJ1-1,TGTGCCAGCAGCCCGATACCGGGACAGGGGGCGAACACTGAAGCTTTCTTT,CASSPIPGQGANTEAFF
.,.,TRBV7-2,TRBJ2-5,TGTGCCAGCAGCTTAGGCAGGATGAGACAAGAGACCCAGTACTTC,CASSLGRMRQETQYF
.,.,TRBV28,TRBJ1-1,TGTGCCAGCACTCGGGGGCTTGGGAACACTGAAGCTTTCTTT,CASTRGLGNTEAFF
.,.,TRBV19,TRBJ1-5,TGTGCCAGTAGTATCTCGCCAGGTTTCAATCAGCCCCAGCATTTT,CASSISPGFNQPQHF
TRBD2,.,TRBV27,TRBJ2-7,TGTGCCAGCAGACTCCGCATAGCGGGGGCCGACTACGAGCAGTACTTC,CASRLRIAGADYEQYF
.,few,TRBV5-5,TRBJ1-1,TGTGCCAGCAGCTTGGGACATTCGGGCACTGAAGCTTTCTTT,CASSLGHSGTEAFF
TRBD1,.,TRBV11-2,TRBJ1-1,TGTGCCAGCAGCACGACAGGGGGCTGGATCACTGAAGCTTTCTTT,CASSTTGGWITEAFF
.,.,TRBV28,TRBJ1-4,TGTGCCACCTCCCGTACAACTAATGAAAAACTGTTTTTT,CATSRTTNEKLFF
TRBD1,once,TRBV6-5,TRBJ2-3,TGTGCCAGCAGTTACAGGGGGCGCACAGATACGCAGTATTTT,CASSYRGRTDTQYF
TRBD1,.,TRBV6-5,TRBJ1-2,TGTGCCAGCAGTTACCTCATTACAGGGGACTATGGCTACACCTTC,CASSYLITGDYGYTF
.,once,TRBV11-2,TRBJ2-1,TGTGCCAGCCAAGTAGGCCGGGGTAACAATGAGCAGTTCTTC,CASQVGRGNNEQFF
.,.,TRBV2,TRBJ1-4,TGTGCCAGCAGTGAACGACAGGTCGATAAACTGTTTTTT,CASSERQVDKLFF
.,.,TRBV18,TRBJ1-3,TGTGCCAGCTCACCCGGGACAACCTACTCTGGAAACACCATATATTTT,CASSPGTTYSGNTIYF
TRBD1,.,TRBV5-1,TRBJ1-2,TGCGCCAGCAGCTTGGCCGGGGGACAGGGGGCTATAGATGGCTACACCTTC,CASSLAGGQGAIDGYTF
.,.,TRBV7-9,TRBJ1-1,TGTGCCAGCAGCCCCAAGGAGGGCCTTATCTTCGCTGAAGCTTTCTTT,CASSPKEGLIFAEAFF
TRBD2,.,TRBV7-2,TRBJ2-3,TGTGCCAGCAGCTCTAGCGGGCCTAGCACAGATACGCAGTATTTT,CASSSSGPSTDTQYF
.,.,TRBV14,TRBJ1-4,TGTGCCAGCAGCCAATCTCCCCCCGGGCCTAGGGAAAAACTGTTTTTT,CASSQSPPGPREKLFF
TRBD1,.,TRBV5-8,TRBJ1-1,TGTGCCAGCAGTTTACTTACAGGGGTGGTTGAAGCTTTCTTT,CASSLLTGVVEAFF
TRBD2,.,TRBV11-3,TRBJ2-1,TGTGCCAGCAGCTTAGGAGTGGGGGGGGCCTACAATGAGCAGTTCTTC,CASSLGVGGAYNEQFF
.,.,TRBV6-5,TRBJ1-4,TGTGCCAGCAGCTCCGGGGGGCTCGGTGAAAAACTGTTTTTT,CASSSGGLGEKLFF
.,.,TRBV19,TRBJ1-1,TGTGCCAGCCGGAGGAACACTGAAGCTTTCTTT,CASRRNTEAFF
TRBD2,once,TRBV2,TRBJ2-1,TGTGCCAGCAGTTCCCGTAGCGGGGGGGCTTACAATGAGCAGTTCTTC,CASSSRSGGAYNEQFF
.,.,TRBV9,TRBJ2-7,TGTGCCAGCAGCCCTGGGGGCGGAGACTACGAGCAGTACTTC,CASSPGGGDYEQYF
TRBD1,.,TRBV6-6,TRBJ2-5,TGTGCCAGCAGGACAGGGTTTGGCCAAGAGACCCAGTACTTC,CASRTGFGQETQYF
.,.,TRBV7-8,TRBJ1-3,TGTGCCAGCAGCTTAGCGATGGGATCTGGAAACACCATATATTTT,CASSLAMGSGNTIYF
.,.,TRBV27,TRBJ2-5,TGTGCCAGCAGTTTCCAGTGGGGGACCCAAGAGACCCAGTACTTC,CASSFQWGTQETQYF
.,.,TRBV7-9,TRBJ2-7,TGTGCCAGCAGCCGGGTAGGAGGATCCTACGAGCAGTACTTC,CASSRVGGSYEQYF
.,.,TRBV2,TRBJ1-2,TGTGCCAGCAGGGTCAGGGCTAACTATGGCTACACCTTC,CASRVRANYGYTF
.,.,TRBV19,TRBJ2-3,TGTGCCAGTAGTCGACAGAACACAGATACGCAGTATTTT,CASSRQNTDTQYF
.,few,TRBV5-6,TRBJ2-2,TGTGCCAGCAGCTATAGGTACACCGGGGAGCTGTTTTTT,CASSYRYTGELFF
.,.,TRBV30,TRBJ2-1,TGTGCCTGGAGTCCTAGTCCGGGTGAGCAGTTCTTC,CAWSPSPGEQFF
.,.,TRBV15,TRBJ1-4,TGTGCCACCAGCAGAGGGGGGGTGACTAATGAAAAACTGTTTTTT,CATSRGGVTNEKLFF
.,once,TRBV30,TRBJ2-3,TGTGCCGGGGGCCAGCCCTTGCAGTATTTT,CAGGQPLQYF
.,.,TRBV9,TRBJ1-5,TGTGCCAGCAGCGTCGCTGCAGATCTACAGCCCCAGCATTTT,CASSVAADLQPQHF
.,.,TRBV19,TRBJ1-1,TGTGCCAGTAGTATGTCCACGGGGGCCACTGAAGCTTTCTTT,CASSMSTGATEAFF
.,.,TRBV29-1,TRBJ1-1,TGCAGCGTTATGCCCGGGAACACTGAAGCTTTCTTT,CSVMPGNTEAFF
TRBD1,.,TRBV28,TRBJ1-1,TGTGCCAGCAGTCGACAGGGGGGGAACACTGAAGCTTTCTTT,CASSRQGGNTEAFF
.,.,TRBV6-1,TRBJ2-2,TGTGCCAGCAGCGGACAGTCCGACACCGGGGAGCTGTTTTTT,CASSGQSDTGELFF
.,.,TRBV7-9,TRBJ1-1,TGTGCCAGCAGCTGGGGGACCCCGGGGGCTGAAGCTTTCTTT,CASSWGTPGAEAFF
.,.,TRBV7-8,TRBJ2-5,TGTGCCAGCAGCTTAGGTGGGCAGGGTCGGCAGACCCAGTACTTC,CASSLGGQGRQTQYF
TRBD1,.,TRBV18,TRBJ2-7,TGTGCCAGCTCGCTTGAACAGGGGTCTTCCTCCTACGAGCAGTACTTC,CASSLEQGSSSYEQYF
.,.,TRBV28,TRBJ1-2,TGTGCGGGGGGGGGCCTGGGCTATGGCTACACCTTC,CAGGGLGYGYTF
.,.,TRBV18,TRBJ1-4,TGTGCCAGCTCACCACCGATCTCGGCAACTAATGAAAAACTGTTTTTT,CASSPPISATNEKLFF
.,.,TRBV28,TRBJ1-6,TGTGCCAGCAGTTTAGGCTCCAAGAATAATTCACCCCTCCACTTT,CASSLGSKNNSPLHF
TRBD2,.,TRBV5-8,TRBJ2-3,TGTGCCAGCAGCCCGGGACTAGCGGGGTCCGGTACGCAGTATTTT,CASSPGLAGSGTQYF
TRBD1,once,TRBV9,TRBJ1-2,TGTGCCAGCAGCGTCGGACAGGGAGAAGGCTATGGCTACACCTTC,CASSVGQGEGYGYTF
TRBD1,.,TRBV2,TRBJ1-2,TGTGCCAGCAGGGGACAGCCTCCTTTCTACTATGGCTACACCTTC,CASRGQPPFYYGYTF
.,.,TRBV28,TRBJ2-4,TGTGCCAGCAGGACTCGGACCTCTAACTTCAAAAACATTCAGTACTTC,CASRTRTSNFKNIQYF
TRBD2,.,TRBV5-1,TRBJ2-2,TGCGCCAGCAGCGCGGGACTAGCCGGCACCGGGGAGCTGTTTTTT,CASSAGLAGTGELFF
TRBD2,.,TRBV18,TRBJ2-3,TGTGCCAGCTCACGAATGAGCCCGGGACTAGCGGGGGGCCCTTCTAGCACAGATACGCAGTATTTT,CASSRMSPGLAGGPSSTDTQYF
.,.,TRBV5-1,TRBJ2-1,TGCGCCAGCAGCTTGGTCACAGTCCTTTGGGATGAGCAGTTCTTC,CASSLVTVLWDEQFF
.,.,TRBV27,TRBJ2-7,TGTGCCAGGACCGGGGACTCCTTGAGCTCCTACGAGCAGTACTTC,CARTGDSLSSYEQYF
TRBD1,.,TRBV7-2,TRBJ1-4,TGTGCCAGCAGCAGAGGACAGGCTAATGAAAAACTGTTTTTT,CASSRGQANEKLFF
.,few,TRBV29-1,TRBJ2-5,TGCAGCGTTGACATCGGAGAGACCCAGTACTTC,CSVDIGETQYF
TRBD1,once,TRBV6-5,TRBJ1-5,TGTGCCAGCAGTGTGCGGGACAGGGATAGTCAGCCCCAGCATTTT,CASSVRDRDSQPQHF